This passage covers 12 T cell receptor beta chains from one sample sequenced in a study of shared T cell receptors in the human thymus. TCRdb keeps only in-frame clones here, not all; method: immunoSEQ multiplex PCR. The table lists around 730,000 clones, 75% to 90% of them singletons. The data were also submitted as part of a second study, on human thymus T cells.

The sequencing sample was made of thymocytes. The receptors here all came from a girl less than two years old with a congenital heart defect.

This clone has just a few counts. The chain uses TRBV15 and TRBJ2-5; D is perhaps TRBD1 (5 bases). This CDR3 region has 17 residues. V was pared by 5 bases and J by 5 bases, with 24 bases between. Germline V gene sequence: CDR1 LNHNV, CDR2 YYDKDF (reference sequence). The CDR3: CATSDQGRVVSLETQYF. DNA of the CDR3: TGTGCCACCAGCGATCAGGGCAGGGTAGTCTCCTTGGAGACCCAGTACTTC. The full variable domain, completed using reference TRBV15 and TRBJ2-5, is DAMVIQNPRYQVTQFGKPVTLSCSQTLNHNVMYWYQQKSSQAPKLLFHYYDKDFNNEADTPDNFQSRRPNTSFCFLDIRSPGLGDTAMYLCATSDQGRVVSLETQYFGPGTRLLVL.

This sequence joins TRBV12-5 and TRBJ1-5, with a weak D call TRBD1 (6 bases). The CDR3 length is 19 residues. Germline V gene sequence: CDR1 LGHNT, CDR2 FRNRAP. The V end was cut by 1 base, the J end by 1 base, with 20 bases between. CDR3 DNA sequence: TGTGCTAGTGGTTTGGAAACCCGTCCAGGGGACCTGAGCAATCAGCCCCAGCATTTT. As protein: CASGLETRPGDLSNQPQHF.

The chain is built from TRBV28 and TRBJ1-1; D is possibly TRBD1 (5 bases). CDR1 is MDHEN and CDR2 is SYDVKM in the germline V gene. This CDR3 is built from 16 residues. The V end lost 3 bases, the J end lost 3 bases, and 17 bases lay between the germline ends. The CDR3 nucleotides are TGTGCCAGCAGTTTCCCGCGGGACCGACAATACACTGAAGCTTTCTTT. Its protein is CASSFPRDRQYTEAFF. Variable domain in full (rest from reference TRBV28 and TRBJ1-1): DVKVTQSSRYLVKRTGEKVFLECVQDMDHENMFWYRQDPGLGLRLIYFSYDVKMKEKGDIPEGYSVSREKKERFSLILESASTNQTSMYLCASSFPRDRQYTEAFFGQGTRLTVV.

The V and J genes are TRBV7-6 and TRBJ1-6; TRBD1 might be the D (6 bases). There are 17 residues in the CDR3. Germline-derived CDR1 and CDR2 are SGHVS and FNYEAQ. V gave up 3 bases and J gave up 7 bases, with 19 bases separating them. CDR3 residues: CASSFTISRDTNSPLHF. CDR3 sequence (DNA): TGTGCCAGCAGCTTCACGATTAGCCGGGACACCAATTCACCCCTCCACTTT.

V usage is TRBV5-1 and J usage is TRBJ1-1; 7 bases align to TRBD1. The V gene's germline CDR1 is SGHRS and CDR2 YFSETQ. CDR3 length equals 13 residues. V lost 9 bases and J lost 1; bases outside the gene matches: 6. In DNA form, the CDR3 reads TGCGCCACCCAGGGGGAGACGAACACTGAAGCTTTCTTT. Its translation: CATQGETNTEAFF.

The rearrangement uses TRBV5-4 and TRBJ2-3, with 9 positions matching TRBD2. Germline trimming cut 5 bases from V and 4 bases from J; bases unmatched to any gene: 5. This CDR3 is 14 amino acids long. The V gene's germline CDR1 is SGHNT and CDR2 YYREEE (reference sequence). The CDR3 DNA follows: TGTGCCAGCAGGATTAGCGGGGGCCCAGATACGCAGTATTTT. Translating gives CASRISGGPDTQYF.

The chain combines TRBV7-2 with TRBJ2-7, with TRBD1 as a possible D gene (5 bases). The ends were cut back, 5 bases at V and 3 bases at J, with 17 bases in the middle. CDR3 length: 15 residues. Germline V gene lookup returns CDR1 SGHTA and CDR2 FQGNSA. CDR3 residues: CASSPMSDRHYEQYF. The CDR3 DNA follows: TGTGCCAGCAGCCCCATGAGTGACAGACACTACGAGCAGTACTTC.

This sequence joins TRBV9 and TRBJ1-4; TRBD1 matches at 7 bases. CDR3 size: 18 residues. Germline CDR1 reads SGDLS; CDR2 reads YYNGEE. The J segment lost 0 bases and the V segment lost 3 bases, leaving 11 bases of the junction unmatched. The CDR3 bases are TGTGCCAGCAGCGGGTCCGGGACAGCCAATGCAACTAATGAAAAACTGTTTTTT. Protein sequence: CASSGSGTANATNEKLFF.

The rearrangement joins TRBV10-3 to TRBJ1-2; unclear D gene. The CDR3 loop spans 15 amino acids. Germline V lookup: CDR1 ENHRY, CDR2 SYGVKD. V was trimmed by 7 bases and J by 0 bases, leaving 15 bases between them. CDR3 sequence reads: CAIKVPATSNYGYTF. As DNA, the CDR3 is TGTGCCATCAAGGTCCCAGCGACTTCTAACTATGGCTACACCTTC.

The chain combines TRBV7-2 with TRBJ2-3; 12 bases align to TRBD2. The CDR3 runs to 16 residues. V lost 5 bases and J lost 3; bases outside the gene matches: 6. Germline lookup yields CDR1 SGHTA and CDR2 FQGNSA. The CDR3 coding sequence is TGTGCCAGCAGCCCGCGACTAGCGGGGGCAACAGATACGCAGTATTTT. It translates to CASSPRLAGATDTQYF.

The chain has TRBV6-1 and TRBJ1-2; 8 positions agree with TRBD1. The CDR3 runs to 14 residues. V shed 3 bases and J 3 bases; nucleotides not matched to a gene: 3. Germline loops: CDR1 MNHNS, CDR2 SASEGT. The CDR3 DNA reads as TGTGCCAGCAGTGATGACAGGGGTGACTATGGCTACACCTTC. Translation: CASSDDRGDYGYTF.

The CDR3 spells CASSLGPTRQYF. The CDR3 DNA sequence: TGTGCCAGCAGCTTAGGACCGACACGGCAGTACTTC. The J gene is TRBJ2-7, the V gene TRBV7-2; D call uncertain. V gave up 1 base and J gave up 9 bases, with 10 bases separating them. The CDR3 contains 12 residues. Germline values: CDR1 SGHTA, CDR2 FQGNSA.